This T cell receptor beta chain was retrieved from a study of hypomethylating agent response in myelodysplastic syndrome. Study observations and caveats: Analysis covered a small cohort of just approximately ten patients. After treatment, novel clonotypes emerged more in responders, contracted ones more in non-responders.

The CDR3 runs 16 residues. Trimming took off 4 bases at V and 0 bases at J, with 13 bases between the two ends. Survey resolution used two replicates of about 200 ng, totaling approximately 400 ng DNA. Method: immunoSEQ multiplex PCR; TCRdb's copy keeps in-frame clones and lacks some. Here the sample spans about 6,000 clones, 70% to 85% being singletons. With regard to this clone: The antigen is unknown.

The sequence came from a human donor with myelodysplastic syndrome. This chain links TRBV7-1 with TRBJ1-3; D is perhaps TRBD1 (5 bases). TRBV7-1 is noted as an ORF with a role that remains uncertain. The source material was bone marrow, sampled before or after starting hypomethylating agent treatment for myelodysplastic syndrome (not recorded which). As DNA, the CDR3 is TGTGCCAGCAGCTTACCAGGGTCCGTCTCTGGAAACACCATATATTTT. This gives the protein CASSLPGSVSGNTIYF.